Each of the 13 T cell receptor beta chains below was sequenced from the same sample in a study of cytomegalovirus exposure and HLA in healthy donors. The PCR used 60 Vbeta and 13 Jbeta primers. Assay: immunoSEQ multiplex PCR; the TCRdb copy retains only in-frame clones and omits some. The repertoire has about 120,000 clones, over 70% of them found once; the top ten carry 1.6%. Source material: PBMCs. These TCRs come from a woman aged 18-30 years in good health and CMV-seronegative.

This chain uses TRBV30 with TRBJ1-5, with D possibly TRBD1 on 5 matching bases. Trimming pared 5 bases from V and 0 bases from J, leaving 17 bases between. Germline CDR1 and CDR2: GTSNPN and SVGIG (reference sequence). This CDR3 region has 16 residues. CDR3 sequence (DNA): TGTGCCTGGGATAGGGTGGGGGGAGATAGCAATCAGCCCCAGCATTTT. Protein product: CAWDRVGGDSNQPQHF.

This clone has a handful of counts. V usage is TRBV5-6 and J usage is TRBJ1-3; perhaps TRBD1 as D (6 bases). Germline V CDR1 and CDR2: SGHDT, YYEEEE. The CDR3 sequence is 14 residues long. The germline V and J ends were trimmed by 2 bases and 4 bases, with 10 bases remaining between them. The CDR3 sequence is CASSFQGTGNTIYF. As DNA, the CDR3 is TGTGCCAGCAGCTTTCAGGGGACAGGAAACACCATATATTTT.

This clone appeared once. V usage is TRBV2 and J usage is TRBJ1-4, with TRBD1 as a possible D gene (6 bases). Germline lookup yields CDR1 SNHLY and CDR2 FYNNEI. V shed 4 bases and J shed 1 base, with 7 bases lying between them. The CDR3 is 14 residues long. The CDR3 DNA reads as TGTGCCAGCAGTGTACAGGGAACTAATGAAAAACTGTTTTTT. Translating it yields CASSVQGTNEKLFF. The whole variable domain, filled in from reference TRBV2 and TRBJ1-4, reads EPEVTQTPSHQVTQMGQEVILRCVPISNHLYFYWYRQILGQKVEFLVSFYNNEISEKSEIFDDQFSVERPDGSNFTLKIRSTKLEDSAMYFCASSVQGTNEKLFFGSGTQLSVL.

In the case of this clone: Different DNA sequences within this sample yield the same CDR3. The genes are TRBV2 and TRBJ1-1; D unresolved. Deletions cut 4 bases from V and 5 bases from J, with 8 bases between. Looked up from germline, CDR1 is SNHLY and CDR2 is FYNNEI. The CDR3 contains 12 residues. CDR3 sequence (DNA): TGTGCCAGCAGTGTGACTAATACTGAAGCTTTCTTT. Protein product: CASSVTNTEAFF.

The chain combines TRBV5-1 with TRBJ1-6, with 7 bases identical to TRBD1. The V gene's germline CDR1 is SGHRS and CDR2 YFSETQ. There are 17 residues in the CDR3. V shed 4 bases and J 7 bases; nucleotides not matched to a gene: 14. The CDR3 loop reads CASSLGRFRTGNSPLHF. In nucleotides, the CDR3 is TGCGCCAGCAGCCTAGGCCGTTTCCGGACAGGAAATTCACCCCTCCACTTT.

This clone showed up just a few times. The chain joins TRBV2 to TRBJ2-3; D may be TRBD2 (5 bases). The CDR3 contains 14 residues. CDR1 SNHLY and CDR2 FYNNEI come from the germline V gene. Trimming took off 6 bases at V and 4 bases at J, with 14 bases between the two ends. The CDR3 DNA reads TGTGCCAGCAGGGGTAGCGAGGGCCCAGATACGCAGTATTTT. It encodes CASRGSEGPDTQYF. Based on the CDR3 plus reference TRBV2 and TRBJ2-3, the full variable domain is EPEVTQTPSHQVTQMGQEVILRCVPISNHLYFYWYRQILGQKVEFLVSFYNNEISEKSEIFDDQFSVERPDGSNFTLKIRSTKLEDSAMYFCASRGSEGPDTQYFGPGTRLTVL.

The CDR3 loop reads CASSLALGREETQYF. CDR3 bases: TGCGCCAGCAGCTTGGCCCTGGGGAGGGAAGAGACCCAGTACTTC. The chain has TRBV5-1 and TRBJ2-5; 7 bases are a match to TRBD2. Trimming at V came to 0 bases and at J to 3 bases, leaving 5 bases not matched to a gene. Germline loops: CDR1 SGHRS, CDR2 YFSETQ. The CDR3 runs 15 residues.

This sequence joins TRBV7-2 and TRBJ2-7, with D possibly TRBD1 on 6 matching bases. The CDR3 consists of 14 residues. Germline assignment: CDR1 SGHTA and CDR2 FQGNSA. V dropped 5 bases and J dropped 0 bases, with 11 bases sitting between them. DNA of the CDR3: TGTGCCAGCAGCCTAGGACAGAACTCCTACGAGCAGTACTTC. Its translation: CASSLGQNSYEQYF.

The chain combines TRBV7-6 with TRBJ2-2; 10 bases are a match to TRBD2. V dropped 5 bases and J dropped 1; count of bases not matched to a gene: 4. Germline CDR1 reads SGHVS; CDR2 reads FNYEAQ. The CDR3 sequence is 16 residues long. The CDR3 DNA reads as TGTGCCAGCAGCCCCCGGACTAGCGGGAACACCGGGGAGCTGTTTTTT. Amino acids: CASSPRTSGNTGELFF.

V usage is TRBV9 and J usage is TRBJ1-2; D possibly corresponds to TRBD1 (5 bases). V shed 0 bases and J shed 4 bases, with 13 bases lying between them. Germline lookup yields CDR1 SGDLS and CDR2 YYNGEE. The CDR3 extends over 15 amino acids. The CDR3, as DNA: TGTGCCAGCAGCGTAGGACAGCCTACAGTCTATGGCTACACCTTC. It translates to CASSVGQPTVYGYTF.

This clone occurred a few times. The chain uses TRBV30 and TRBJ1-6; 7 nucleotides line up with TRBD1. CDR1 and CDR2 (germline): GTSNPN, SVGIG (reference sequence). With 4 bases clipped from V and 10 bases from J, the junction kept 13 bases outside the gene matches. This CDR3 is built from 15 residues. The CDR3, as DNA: TGTGCCTGGACGGAGATAGACAGGGAGGTGTCACCCCTCCACTTT. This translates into CAWTEIDREVSPLHF. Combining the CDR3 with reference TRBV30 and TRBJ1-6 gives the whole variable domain SQTIHQWPATLVQPVGSPLSLECTVEGTSNPNLYWYRQAAGRGLQLLFYSVGIGQISSEVPQNLSASRPQDRQFILSSKKLLLSDSGFYLCAWTEIDREVSPLHFGNGTRLTVT.

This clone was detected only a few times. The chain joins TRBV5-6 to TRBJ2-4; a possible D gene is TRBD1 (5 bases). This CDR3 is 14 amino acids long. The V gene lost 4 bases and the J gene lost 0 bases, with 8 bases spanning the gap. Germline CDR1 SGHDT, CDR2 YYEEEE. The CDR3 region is CASSVDRAKNIQYF. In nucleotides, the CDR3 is TGTGCCAGCAGCGTAGACAGAGCCAAAAACATTCAGTACTTC.

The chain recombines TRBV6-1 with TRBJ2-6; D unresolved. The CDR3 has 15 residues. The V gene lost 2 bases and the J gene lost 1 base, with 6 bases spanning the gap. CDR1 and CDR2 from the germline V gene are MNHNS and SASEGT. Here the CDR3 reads CASSELRSGANVLTF. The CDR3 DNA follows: TGTGCCAGCAGTGAACTGAGATCTGGGGCCAACGTCCTGACTTTC.